This TCR beta chain was captured by sequencing in a study of regulatory T cells in long-lasting Graves disease. Study observations and caveats: Favored gene segments in persistent disease were TRBV28, TRBJ1-2 and TRBJ2-5.

TCR beta libraries were built with iRepertoire HTBI primers and Arm-PCR of CDR3 regions. Via MiXCR, TCRdb re-called the multiplex PCR reads, giving one row per CDR3 protein. The data hold 250,000 to 400,000 distinct CDR3 sequences, with under 20% observed a single time. Time point defined: newly diagnosed GD, antithyroid drugs for less than 3 months. There was RNA extracted from PBMCs, and the TCR library was made from it. CDR1 and CDR2 (germline): GTSNPN, SVGIG (reference sequence). Trimming shortened V by 1 base and J by 1 base, and 10 bases separated the two germline ends. This CDR3 contains 14 residues. This clonotype has at least ten counts. The target antigen is unknown.

This TCR was sampled from a female donor with Graves disease. The chain carries TRBV30 and TRBJ1-1; D ambiguous. This specimen was peripheral blood mononuclear cells (PBMCs), taken at new diagnosis, from a patient treated with antithyroid drugs. The DNA for the CDR3 is TGTGCCTGGAGTGCGAATAATTGGAACACTGAAGCTTTCTTT. Translating it yields CAWSANNWNTEAFF.